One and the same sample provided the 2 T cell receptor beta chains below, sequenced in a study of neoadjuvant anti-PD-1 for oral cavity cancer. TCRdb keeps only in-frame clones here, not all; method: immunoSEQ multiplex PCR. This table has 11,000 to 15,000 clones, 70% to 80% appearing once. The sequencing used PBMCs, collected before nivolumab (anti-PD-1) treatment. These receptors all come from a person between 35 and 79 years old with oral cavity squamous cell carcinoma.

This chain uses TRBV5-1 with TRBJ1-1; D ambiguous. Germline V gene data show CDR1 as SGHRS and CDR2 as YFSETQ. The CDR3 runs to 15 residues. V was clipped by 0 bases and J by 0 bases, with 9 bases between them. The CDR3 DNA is TGCGCCAGCAGCTTGGACACGGCGATGAACACTGAAGCTTTCTTT. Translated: CASSLDTAMNTEAFF.

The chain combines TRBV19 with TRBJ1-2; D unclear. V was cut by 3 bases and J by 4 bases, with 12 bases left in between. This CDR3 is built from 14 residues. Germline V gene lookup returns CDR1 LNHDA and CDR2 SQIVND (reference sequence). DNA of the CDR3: TGTGCCAGTAGTATGCCAGCCAACCTCTATGGCTACACCTTC. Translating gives CASSMPANLYGYTF.